These T cell receptor beta chains were read from a single sample in a study of T cell changes during pregnancy in multiple sclerosis. Profiling relied on immunoSEQ multiplex PCR, and the TCRdb table lists in-frame clones only, not all of them. Here the sample spans about 97,000 clones, just over 90% being singletons. The input for sequencing was peripheral blood, taken in the second trimester of pregnancy. The receptors were sampled from a female donor in good health, enrolled as a control in a pregnancy study. Both conserved end residues are part of each CDR3. D genes are given only for firm matches. Size values are once, few and many counts, or a class for expanded clones, and some rows have none.

V	size	D	J	CDR3	DNA
TRBV18	-	-	TRBJ1-1	CASSPRTVDFRSTEAFF	TGTGCCAGCTCACCTAGGACAGTGGACTTCCGGAGCACTGAAGCTTTCTTT
TRBV6-5	-	-	TRBJ1-2	CASSYRRGDGYTF	TGTGCCAGCAGTTACCGCAGGGGTGACGGCTACACCTTC
TRBV5-1	-	TRBD2	TRBJ2-1	CASSLSGGSQPLRRQFF	TGCGCCAGCAGCTTGTCGGGAGGGAGTCAACCTTTACGCCGGCAGTTCTTC
TRBV5-1	-	TRBD2	TRBJ2-5	CASSSPTSGAETQYF	TGCGCCAGCAGCTCCCCGACCAGCGGGGCAGAGACCCAGTACTTC
TRBV7-9	-	-	TRBJ2-1	CASSDTVTASSSYNEQFF	TGTGCCAGCAGCGACACCGTGACAGCCTCGAGCTCCTACAATGAGCAGTTCTTC
TRBV7-7	once	-	TRBJ2-3	CASSQQRDTQYF	TGTGCCAGCAGCCAGCAGAGGGATACGCAGTATTTT
TRBV19	-	TRBD1	TRBJ1-1	CASSLTGGRMTFF	TGTGCCAGTAGCCTGACAGGGGGCAGAATGACTTTCTTT
TRBV6-4	-	-	TRBJ1-6	CASSDSTGHNSPLHF	TGTGCCAGCAGTGACTCGACAGGACATAATTCACCCCTCCACTTT
TRBV6-5	-	TRBD1	TRBJ1-4	CASSYRGQGRNEKLFF	TGTGCCAGCAGTTACCGTGGACAGGGGAGAAATGAAAAACTGTTTTTT
TRBV6-6	-	-	TRBJ1-5	CASNKGEISNQPQHF	TGTGCCAGCAACAAGGGGGAGATTAGCAATCAGCCCCAGCATTTT
TRBV7-9	once	-	TRBJ1-5	CASSRGGGNQPQHF	TGTGCCAGCAGCAGAGGCGGGGGTAATCAGCCCCAGCATTTT
TRBV5-1	once	TRBD1	TRBJ2-3	CASSPSGTATDTQYF	TGCGCCAGCAGCCCCTCCGGGACAGCCACAGATACGCAGTATTTT
TRBV28	-	TRBD1	TRBJ1-5	CASRILPTGRNQPQHF	TGTGCCAGCAGAATCTTGCCGACAGGGCGCAATCAGCCCCAGCATTTT
TRBV5-1	-	TRBD1	TRBJ1-3	CASSSQGAGNTIYF	TGCGCCAGCAGCTCACAGGGGGCTGGAAACACCATATATTTT
TRBV11-2	-	TRBD2	TRBJ2-7	CASSSTSGRALAYEQYF	TGTGCCAGCAGCTCGACTAGCGGGAGGGCCTTAGCCTACGAGCAGTACTTC
TRBV5-6	-	-	TRBJ2-7	CASSLTPSYEQYF	TGTGCCAGCAGCTTGACACCCTCCTACGAGCAGTACTTC
TRBV7-9	once	-	TRBJ1-6	CASSLMGAGSPLHF	TGTGCCAGCAGCTTAATGGGGGCGGGTTCACCCCTCCACTTT
TRBV6-6	-	TRBD1	TRBJ1-2	CASSVWTGETGYTF	TGTGCCAGCAGTGTCTGGACAGGGGAGACTGGCTACACCTTC
TRBV20-1	-	-	TRBJ1-2	CSASREGGYTF	TGCAGTGCTAGTAGGGAGGGGGGCTACACCTTC
TRBV6-4	-	TRBD2	TRBJ2-2	CASSERSSGRSDTGELFF	TGTGCCAGCAGTGAGAGGTCTAGCGGGAGGTCTGACACCGGGGAGCTGTTTTTT
TRBV6-6	-	-	TRBJ2-4	CASSYSRELAKNIQYF	TGTGCCAGCAGTTACTCGAGGGAGCTAGCCAAAAACATTCAGTACTTC
TRBV6-1	few	TRBD2	TRBJ2-3	CASGEGDATDTQYF	TGTGCCAGCGGGGAGGGCGATGCCACAGATACGCAGTATTTT
TRBV29-1	-	-	TRBJ2-7	CSVGTPGLDEQYF	TGCAGCGTGGGGACACCAGGCTTGGACGAGCAGTACTTC
TRBV11-2	-	-	TRBJ2-2	CASSLLAGATNTGELFF	TGTGCCAGCAGCTTACTAGCCGGCGCCACGAACACCGGGGAGCTGTTTTTT
TRBV7-6	-	-	TRBJ2-6	CASSSRGANVLTF	TGTGCCAGCAGCTCCCGGGGGGCCAACGTCCTGACTTTC
TRBV19	-	TRBD2	TRBJ2-5	CASSILAGAKRETQYF	TGTGCCAGTAGTATCCTAGCGGGGGCCAAAAGGGAGACCCAGTACTTC
TRBV2	-	TRBD1	TRBJ1-1	CASREGARAFF	TGTGCCAGCAGAGAGGGGGCTCGGGCTTTCTTT
TRBV25-1	-	TRBD1	TRBJ1-2	CASSDGDRGYGYTF	TGTGCCAGCAGTGATGGGGACAGGGGCTATGGCTACACCTTC
TRBV6-5	-	TRBD2	TRBJ2-7	CASSRGLAGVYEQYF	TGTGCCAGCAGTCGAGGACTAGCGGGAGTCTACGAGCAGTACTTC
TRBV25-1	-	TRBD1	TRBJ1-1	CASGGTVEIGGAFF	TGTGCCAGCGGAGGGACAGTGGAAATAGGGGGAGCTTTCTTT
TRBV28	-	-	TRBJ1-1	CASSFNKNTEAFF	TGTGCCAGCAGTTTTAATAAGAACACTGAAGCTTTCTTT
TRBV5-6	once	-	TRBJ1-2	CASSPDRNYGYTF	TGTGCCAGCAGCCCAGACAGGAACTATGGCTACACCTTC
TRBV7-7	-	-	TRBJ2-3	CASAAERTDTQYF	TGTGCCAGCGCCGCCGAGCGCACAGATACGCAGTATTTT
TRBV27	-	-	TRBJ1-1	CASSLTTVNTEAFF	TGTGCCAGCAGTTTAACGACAGTGAACACTGAAGCTTTCTTT
TRBV5-6	-	TRBD1	TRBJ2-5	CASSPGTGTSLQETQYF	TGTGCCAGCAGCCCCGGGACAGGGACGTCCTTGCAAGAGACCCAGTACTTC
TRBV27	-	-	TRBJ1-2	CASTRVVGSGYTF	TGTGCCAGCACCCGGGTCGTCGGTAGTGGCTACACCTTC
TRBV18	-	-	TRBJ2-5	CASSPREGRETQYF	TGTGCCAGCTCACCTCGAGAGGGAAGGGAGACCCAGTACTTC
TRBV14	-	TRBD2	TRBJ2-3	CASSQELAVLTDTQYF	TGTGCCAGCAGCCAAGAACTAGCGGTCCTCACAGATACGCAGTATTTT
TRBV4-3	-	-	TRBJ2-2	CASSLTAGATGELFF	TGCGCCAGCAGCCTGACGGCGGGGGCCACCGGGGAGCTGTTTTTT
TRBV6-5	-	TRBD2	TRBJ2-1	CASSPGLAGYNEQFF	TGTGCCAGCAGCCCCGGACTAGCGGGGTACAATGAGCAGTTCTTC
TRBV28	few	-	TRBJ1-1	CASSSNTEAFF	TGTGCCAGCTCCTCGAACACTGAAGCTTTCTTT
TRBV9	-	-	TRBJ1-4	CASSPRSAANEKLFF	TGTGCCAGCAGCCCCCGAAGCGCGGCTAATGAAAAACTGTTTTTT
TRBV29-1	-	TRBD2	TRBJ2-1	CSVRVPPGVRTSATYNEQFF	TGCAGCGTCCGCGTCCCCCCAGGGGTTAGGACTAGCGCAACCTACAATGAGCAGTTCTTC
TRBV27	-	TRBD1	TRBJ1-2	CASSLWGQNYGYTF	TGTGCCAGCAGTTTATGGGGACAGAACTATGGCTACACCTTC
TRBV5-6	-	TRBD1	TRBJ2-1	CASSPIRTGGQFF	TGTGCCAGCAGCCCGATCCGGACAGGGGGGCAGTTCTTC
TRBV5-1	-	TRBD1	TRBJ1-1	CASSPRQGQGSGNTEAFF	TGCGCCAGCAGCCCTCGGCAGGGACAGGGTTCGGGAAACACTGAAGCTTTCTTT
TRBV21-1	once	-	TRBJ1-4	CASSKWKGEVEKLFF	TGTGCCAGCAGCAAATGGAAAGGGGAGGTTGAAAAACTGTTTTTT
TRBV2	once	-	TRBJ1-4	CASMRGGPVEKLFF	TGTGCCAGCATGCGGGGGGGTCCCGTAGAAAAACTGTTTTTT